The next 32 T cell receptor beta chains were all read from a single sample in a study of siplizumab effects on memory and regulatory T cells. TCRdb's copy holds only in-frame clones and misses some; the assay was immunoSEQ multiplex PCR. The data contain tens of thousands of clones, approximately 93% of them singletons. What was sequenced was CD8+ T cells sorted from blood. These receptor sequences come from a human donor in good health.

The chain recombines TRBV6-6 with TRBJ2-5, with 7 bases fitting TRBD1. V was pared by 2 bases and J by 3 bases, with 6 bases of the junction left unmatched. This CDR3 is 15 amino acids long. The germline V gene encodes CDR1 MNHNY and CDR2 SVGAGI (reference sequence). The CDR3 spells CASSYGTEFKETQYF. The CDR3 region has the DNA TGTGCCAGCAGTTACGGGACAGAGTTTAAAGAGACCCAGTACTTC.

This clone was observed a single time. The gene calls are TRBV11-2 and TRBJ1-1; tentative D call: TRBD1 (6 bases). Germline V gene lookup returns CDR1 SGHAT and CDR2 FQNNGV. There are 12 residues in the CDR3. V lost 6 bases, J lost 7 bases, and 12 bases lay in between. The DNA for the CDR3 is TGTGCCAGCAGGGGACAAGGGGTTGAAGCTTTCTTT. Encoded protein: CASRGQGVEAFF.

This clone was observed once. V gene TRBV11-2 combines with J gene TRBJ2-5; 8 bases map to TRBD1. The CDR3 has 15 amino acids. Germline V CDR1 and CDR2: SGHAT, FQNNGV. The trim removed 1 base at V and 0 bases at J, leaving 1 base unmatched. The chain's CDR3 is CASSLGQGYQETQYF. The CDR3 bases are TGTGCCAGCAGCTTAGGACAGGGGTACCAAGAGACCCAGTACTTC.

The CDR3 spells CASSRTSIYNEQFF. CDR3 DNA sequence: TGCGCCAGCAGTCGTACTAGCATATACAATGAGCAGTTCTTC. The chain is built from TRBV4-3 and TRBJ2-1; TRBD2 is a possible D gene (6 bases). Germline V gene data show CDR1 as LGHNA and CDR2 as YSLEER. This CDR3 is 14 amino acids long. Trimming shortened V by 6 bases and J by 4 bases, and 13 bases separated the two germline ends.

The rearrangement joins TRBV4-3 to TRBJ2-7; D might be TRBD2 (6 bases). Trimming stripped 2 bases from V and 5 bases from J, with 16 bases between. CDR1 and CDR2 from the germline V gene are LGHNA and YSLEER. The CDR3 is made up of 15 amino acids. In nucleotides, the CDR3 is TGCGCCAGCAGCCAATCCCGGGACTCAGTACACGAGCAGTACTTC. Its protein is CASSQSRDSVHEQYF.

This clone was observed a single time. This rearrangement joins TRBV19 to TRBJ2-1; D is possibly TRBD1 (6 bases). Trimming cost V 0 bases and J 2 bases, with 11 bases left between them. Germline CDR1 and CDR2: LNHDA and SQIVND (reference sequence). This CDR3 has 16 amino acids. This CDR3 reads CASSIDLRGTYNEQFF. DNA of the CDR3: TGTGCCAGTAGTATAGATCTTAGGGGGACCTACAATGAGCAGTTCTTC.

This clone was seen a handful of times. The chain combines TRBV5-1 with TRBJ1-1, with D uncertain. CDR3 length: 14 residues. The germline V and J ends were trimmed by 0 bases and 4 bases, with 10 bases remaining between them. Germline loops: CDR1 SGHRS, CDR2 YFSETQ. This CDR3 is CASSLEGDGTEAFF. The CDR3 nucleotides are TGCGCCAGCAGCTTGGAGGGCGACGGCACTGAAGCTTTCTTT.

This sequence joins TRBV4-3 and TRBJ2-1; 7 nucleotides line up with TRBD2. Trimming removed 0 bases from V and 3 bases from J; junction bases left unmatched: 8. Germline-derived CDR1 and CDR2 are LGHNA and YSLEER. CDR3 length equals 17 residues. This CDR3 reads CASSQDVGLAVYNEQFF. The CDR3 coding sequence is TGCGCCAGCAGCCAAGATGTTGGGCTAGCGGTCTACAATGAGCAGTTCTTC.

A remark on this clone: The same CDR3 is also encoded by other DNA sequences in this sample. The rearrangement joins TRBV19 to TRBJ2-1, with unresolved D. Germline lookup yields CDR1 LNHDA and CDR2 SQIVND (reference sequence). This CDR3 spans 13 amino acids. V gave up 4 bases and J gave up 3 bases, with 7 bases separating them. The CDR3 protein is CASSTGLYNEQFF. In nucleotides, the CDR3 is TGTGCCAGTAGTACCGGCCTCTACAATGAGCAGTTCTTC.

The rearrangement links TRBV14 to TRBJ1-2; D perhaps matches TRBD1 (5 bases). This CDR3 comprises 14 residues. Trimming cost V 4 bases and J 2 bases, with 11 bases left between them. Germline CDR1 SGHDN, CDR2 FVKESK. The CDR3 reads CASSRYGDNYGYTF. The CDR3 nucleotides read TGTGCCAGCAGCCGATACGGGGACAACTATGGCTACACCTTC. Full variable domain (remainder filled in from reference TRBV14 and TRBJ1-2): EAGVTQFPSHSVIEKGQTVTLRCDPISGHDNLYWYRRVMGKEIKFLLHFVKESKQDESGMPNNRFLAERTGGTYSTLKVQPAELEDSGVYFCASSRYGDNYGYTFGSGTRLTVV.

V usage is TRBV4-1 and J usage is TRBJ2-7; 10 bases line up with TRBD1. This CDR3 has 15 amino acids. CDR1 and CDR2 (germline): MGHRA, YSYEKL. Trimming took 3 bases from V and 3 from J; bases not matched to a gene: 5. This CDR3 reads CASSHKTGGDYEQYF. In DNA, the CDR3 is TGCGCCAGCAGCCACAAGACAGGGGGCGACTACGAGCAGTACTTC.

The V gene is TRBV13, the J gene TRBJ2-7; D may be TRBD1 or TRBD2 (5 bases each). Germline V CDR1 and CDR2: PRHDT, FYEKMQ (reference sequence). The CDR3 runs to 14 residues. Trimming stripped 4 bases from V and 1 base from J, with 11 bases between. CDR3 bases: TGTGCCAGCAGCTCAGGGAGTGGGTCCTACGAGCAGTACTTC. Its protein product is CASSSGSGSYEQYF.

The chain joins TRBV9 to TRBJ1-1; D is ambiguous. The CDR3 is 15 amino acids. The V and J ends lost 1 base and 1 base respectively, with 11 bases between them. The germline V gene has CDR1 SGDLS and CDR2 YYNGEE. The CDR3 bases are TGTGCCAGCAGCGTATGGGGAACCTCGAACACTGAAGCTTTCTTT. Translation gives CASSVWGTSNTEAFF.

The J gene is TRBJ2-7, the V gene TRBV7-6; 7 bases line up with TRBD1. CDR1 and CDR2 from the germline V gene are SGHVS and FNYEAQ. This CDR3 is 13 amino acids long. The V gene end was trimmed by 5 bases and the J gene end by 9 bases; junction bases not matched to a gene: 10. The CDR3, as DNA: TGTGCCAGCAGCCCAAGGGGGCAGAACGTGCAGTACTTC. This codes for CASSPRGQNVQYF.

The V and J genes are TRBV9 and TRBJ1-2; D is perhaps TRBD1 (5 bases). V gave up 9 bases and J gave up 8 bases, with 20 bases separating them. CDR1 and CDR2 from the germline V gene are SGDLS and YYNGEE. CDR3 length: 13 amino acids. In DNA, the CDR3 is TGTGCCACCTCCCCCCCAGGGTTGACCGGCTACACCTTC. It translates to CATSPPGLTGYTF.

The CDR3 coding sequence is TGTGCCAGCGGCCAGGGAGGGAACACCGGGGAGCTGTTTTTT. This encodes CASGQGGNTGELFF. This chain connects TRBV7-6 to TRBJ2-2, with D perhaps TRBD2 (6 bases). The CDR3 runs to 14 residues. Germline CDR1 is SGHVS and CDR2 is FNYEAQ. V dropped 8 bases and J dropped 1 base, with 11 bases sitting between them.

V is TRBV4-1 and J is TRBJ2-7; 8 bases are a match to TRBD1. The V and J ends lost 3 bases and 2 bases, in that order; junction bases with no gene match: 6. This CDR3 has 15 amino acids. Germline CDR1 is MGHRA and CDR2 is YSYEKL. The CDR3 sequence is CASSHRQGYAYEQYF. CDR3 in DNA: TGCGCCAGCAGCCATCGACAGGGGTATGCCTACGAGCAGTACTTC.

The count of this clone is one. V is TRBV27 and J is TRBJ1-5; TRBD1 agrees at 9 bases. Trimming cost V 8 bases and J 4 bases; bases outside gene matches: 3. The V gene's germline CDR1 is MNHEY and CDR2 SMNVEV (reference sequence). This CDR3 comprises 13 residues. CDR3 DNA: TGTGCCAGCGGGACAGGGAGGAATCAGCCCCAGCATTTT. Translating gives CASGTGRNQPQHF.

The chain joins TRBV27 to TRBJ1-4, with D possibly being TRBD1 (5 bases). The CDR3 consists of 15 residues. The germline CDR1 and CDR2 sequences are MNHEY and SMNVEV (reference sequence). The V and J ends lost 8 bases and 4 bases respectively, with 17 bases between them. CDR3 sequence (DNA): TGTGCCAGCCGCCCCCTGGGACTGAGTAATGAAAAACTGTTTTTT. Amino acids: CASRPLGLSNEKLFF.

As to this clone: Within the sample, other DNA sequences also encode this same CDR3. V usage is TRBV5-1 and J usage is TRBJ2-2; perhaps TRBD1 as D (6 bases). The CDR3 contains 14 residues. Germline CDR1 SGHRS, CDR2 YFSETQ. Trimming stripped 1 base from V and 11 bases from J, with 15 bases between. The CDR3 sequence is CASSLRSGVGELFF. The CDR3 DNA is TGCGCCAGCAGCTTGAGGTCAGGGGTCGGAGAGCTGTTTTTT.

For the CDR3, the DNA is TGTGCCAGCAGTGCCCCCAACTGGGGACCCTACGAGCAGTACTTC. Translation gives CASSAPNWGPYEQYF. The chain uses TRBV6-1 and TRBJ2-7; D could derive from TRBD1 or TRBD2 (5 bases each). Germline CDR1 reads MNHNS; CDR2 reads SASEGT. Trimming shortened V by 4 bases and J by 2 bases, and 15 bases separated the two germline ends. CDR3 length: 15 amino acids.

The chain joins TRBV7-9 to TRBJ1-1; maybe TRBD1 (6 bases). There are 15 residues in the CDR3. Germline CDR1 and CDR2: SEHNR and FQNEAQ (reference sequence). V lost 1 base, J lost 3 bases, and 12 bases lay in between. The CDR3 loop reads CASSLVQGVYTEAFF. CDR3 nucleotide sequence: TGTGCCAGCAGCTTAGTACAGGGAGTTTACACTGAAGCTTTCTTT.

The rearrangement links TRBV13 to TRBJ1-2; D gene ambiguous. The CDR3 length is 13 residues. Germline CDR1 reads PRHDT; CDR2 reads FYEKMQ (reference sequence). The V and J ends lost 1 base and 6 bases respectively, with 9 bases between them. CDR3 region: CASSLAQSDGYTF. CDR3 DNA: TGTGCCAGCAGCTTAGCACAGTCGGATGGCTACACCTTC.

J is TRBJ1-3 and V is TRBV11-3; unclear D gene. Trimming shortened V by 3 bases and J by 0 bases, and 15 bases separated the two germline ends. Germline V lookup: CDR1 SGHNT, CDR2 YENEEA. The CDR3 runs to 17 residues. The CDR3 region is CASSLGSLTYSGNTIYF. CDR3 in DNA: TGTGCCAGCAGCTTGGGAAGCCTAACATACTCTGGAAACACCATATATTTT. The full variable domain, with the rest looked up from reference TRBV11-3 and TRBJ1-3, is EAGVVQSPRYKIIEKKQPVAFWCNPISGHNTLYWYLQNLGQGPELLIRYENEEAVDDSQLPKDRFSAERLKGVDSTLKIQPAELGDSAVYLCASSLGSLTYSGNTIYFGEGSWLTVV.

The chain combines TRBV2 with TRBJ1-1; D possibly corresponds to TRBD1 (6 bases). CDR1 is SNHLY, CDR2 FYNNEI, per germline. Trimming removed 6 bases at V and 1 base at J, with 9 bases between. CDR3 length equals 13 residues. The CDR3 loop reads CASRVGGNTEAFF. CDR3 nucleotides: TGTGCCAGCAGGGTAGGGGGGAACACTGAAGCTTTCTTT.

The genes are TRBV19 and TRBJ2-1; TRBD2 matches at 11 bases. This CDR3 contains 16 residues. The germline gives CDR1 LNHDA, CDR2 SQIVND (reference sequence). The junction had 9 bases not matched to a gene; V was cut back by 5 bases and J by 6 bases. The CDR3 coding sequence is TGTGCCAGTAGTCCGATAGCGGGAGGGCCCGTCAATGAGCAGTTCTTC. This gives the protein CASSPIAGGPVNEQFF.

The chain recombines TRBV10-2 with TRBJ1-2; 11 bases align to TRBD1. Germline values: CDR1 WSHSY, CDR2 SAAADI. The CDR3 sequence is 17 residues long. V lost 8 bases, J lost 3 bases, and 14 bases stayed unmatched. The CDR3 is CASGPTGTGGIDYGYTF. DNA of the CDR3: TGCGCCAGCGGCCCCACAGGGACAGGGGGAATCGACTATGGCTACACCTTC.

CDR3 sequence: CASSTPPGLAEYNEQFF. CDR3 nucleotides: TGCGCCAGCAGCACGCCACCGGGACTAGCGGAATACAATGAGCAGTTCTTC. This chain links TRBV4-1 with TRBJ2-1, with 11 bases that match TRBD2. Germline values: CDR1 MGHRA, CDR2 YSYEKL. There are 17 residues in the CDR3. V trimming: 5 bases; J trimming: 4 bases; junction bases outside the gene matches: 10.

In the case of this clone: One end of the junction varies from germline; a read error may be responsible. The V gene is TRBV30, the J gene TRBJ1-1; 8 nucleotides agree with TRBD1. Germline CDR1 and CDR2: GTSNPN and SVGIG (reference sequence). This CDR3 contains 11 residues. The CDR3 is CAWSGSGGENF. CDR3 DNA: TGTGCCTGGAGCGGTTCAGGGGGCGAAAACTTT.

This chain links TRBV18 with TRBJ2-7; 10 nucleotides agree with TRBD2. Germline loops: CDR1 KGHSH, CDR2 LQKENI. The CDR3 contains 15 residues. V lost 2 bases to trimming and J lost 7 bases; unmatched junction nucleotides: 8. CDR3 in amino acids: CASSPTLAGDWEQYF. In DNA, the CDR3 is TGTGCCAGCTCACCAACCCTAGCGGGAGATTGGGAGCAGTACTTC.

The rearrangement links TRBV27 to TRBJ2-7, with 8 bases aligning to TRBD2. This CDR3 contains 14 residues. CDR1 is MNHEY, CDR2 SMNVEV, per germline (reference sequence). The trim removed 3 bases at V and 5 bases at J, leaving 6 bases unmatched. The CDR3 reads CASSFIAGRNEQYF. The CDR3 DNA reads TGTGCCAGCAGTTTCATAGCGGGGAGGAACGAGCAGTACTTC.

This clone was seen repeatedly, ten times or more. CDR3 amino acids: CASRANSGNTIYF. The CDR3 DNA is TGTGCCAGCAGGGCAAACTCTGGAAACACCATATATTTT. The genes are TRBV9 and TRBJ1-3; D gene unclear. The CDR3 covers 13 residues. Trimming left V 5 bases short and J 0 bases short, with 6 bases between. The germline gives CDR1 SGDLS, CDR2 YYNGEE.